These 9 T cell receptor beta chains originate from one sample sequenced in a study of OX40 agonist ivuxolimab in advanced cancers. Library generation was performed with the immunoSEQ multiplex PCR assay. The table comes from immuneACCESS by way of TCRdb, which keeps in-frame sequences with V and J called. Part of the clones is missing from these tables; in studies checked, under half for an unresolved V gene and the rest for unknown reasons. This sample lists tens of thousands of clones; roughly 80% were detected once. The top ten clonotypes cover about 4.1% of the sample. Sequenced material: CD4+ or CD8+ T cells sorted from blood, taken in a trial of the OX40 agonist ivuxolimab. Receptor source: an adult with an advanced solid tumor such as melanoma, head and neck, liver or kidney cancer.

This chain joins TRBV18 and TRBJ1-1, with 11 nucleotides matching TRBD1. V trimming: 2 bases; J trimming: 0 bases; junction bases outside the gene matches: 2. CDR1 and CDR2 (germline): KGHSH, LQKENI. This CDR3 is 16 amino acids long. CDR3 sequence (DNA): TGTGCCAGCTCACCAATGGGACAGGGGGTGAACACTGAAGCTTTCTTT. Amino acid sequence: CASSPMGQGVNTEAFF.

This clone was counted once. Compared with germline, one end of the junction differs, possibly owing to a read error. The rearrangement links TRBV28 to TRBJ1-1; D ambiguous. CDR1 and CDR2 (germline): MDHEN, SYDVKM. The CDR3 sequence is 13 residues long. In DNA, the CDR3 is TGTGCCAGCACCTTAGGCGGTGGGTCTCAACACTCCTTT. It encodes CASTLGGGSQHSF.

V usage is TRBV6-5 and J usage is TRBJ2-2, with TRBD1 matching over 8 bases. The trim removed 7 bases at V and 6 bases at J, leaving 10 bases unmatched. This CDR3 contains 15 residues. Germline-derived CDR1 and CDR2 are MNHEY and SVGAGI. CDR3 coding DNA: TGTGCCAGCAACCCCGACAGGGGAGTCCCCGGGGAGCTGTTTTTT. It encodes CASNPDRGVPGELFF.

This chain uses TRBV6-5 with TRBJ1-2; 7 nucleotides agree with TRBD1. The CDR3 extends over 15 amino acids. Germline loops: CDR1 MNHEY, CDR2 SVGAGI. The ends lost 5 bases at V and 7 bases at J; junction bases unmatched: 13. The CDR3 here is CASSSGQAQVSGYTF. CDR3 sequence (DNA): TGTGCCAGCAGTAGCGGACAGGCTCAAGTCTCTGGCTACACCTTC.

The rearrangement joins TRBV11-2 to TRBJ1-2; the D gene is possibly TRBD1 (5 bases). Germline loops: CDR1 SGHAT, CDR2 FQNNGV. The CDR3 totals 16 residues. V was pared by 0 bases and J by 8 bases, with 19 bases between. CDR3 nucleotides: TGTGCCAGCAGCTTAGACCAAGGAGCTAGGGGATTAGGCTACACCTTC. It is translated as CASSLDQGARGLGYTF.

The rearrangement joins TRBV4-1 to TRBJ2-7; 9 bases line up with TRBD1. This CDR3 region has 17 residues. With V trimmed by 4 bases and J by 2 bases, 12 bases remained unmatched. CDR1 MGHRA and CDR2 YSYEKL come from the germline V gene. The CDR3 loop is CASSLGIQQGAPYEQYF. In nucleotides, the CDR3 is TGCGCCAGCAGCCTAGGAATCCAACAGGGGGCTCCCTACGAGCAGTACTTC.

This clone was detected only a few times. This chain joins TRBV5-6 and TRBJ2-1; TRBD2 agrees at 11 bases. Germline CDR1 reads SGHDT; CDR2 reads YYEEEE. The CDR3 is 16 residues long. J lost 2 bases, V lost 4 bases, and 5 bases had no gene match. CDR3 nucleotides: TGTGCCAGCAGCCGGGGACTAGCGGAAACCTACAATGAGCAGTTCTTC. Translation: CASSRGLAETYNEQFF. The full variable domain, rest sourced from reference TRBV5-6 and TRBJ2-1, is DAGVTQSPTHLIKTRGQQVTLRCSPKSGHDTVSWYQQALGQGPQFIFQYYEEEERQRGNFPDRFSGHQFPNYSSELNVNALLLGDSALYLCASSRGLAETYNEQFFGPGTRLTVL.

The V gene is TRBV10-3, the J gene TRBJ2-6; D is unclear. Trimming pared 4 bases from V and 1 base from J, leaving 8 bases between. The germline V gene encodes CDR1 ENHRY and CDR2 SYGVKD. The CDR3 consists of 15 residues. CDR3: CAISGPGSGANVLTF. CDR3 in DNA: TGTGCCATCAGTGGTCCAGGTTCTGGGGCCAACGTCCTGACTTTC.

This chain links TRBV6-1 with TRBJ1-1; D is possibly TRBD1 (5 bases). Trimming took off 6 bases at V and 1 base at J, with 9 bases between the two ends. Germline CDR1 MNHNS, CDR2 SASEGT. The CDR3 covers 13 residues. CDR3 in amino acids: CASRATGNTEAFF. CDR3 DNA sequence: TGTGCCAGCAGAGCTACAGGGAACACTGAAGCTTTCTTT.